The 32 T cell receptor beta chains below all came from one sample that was sequenced in a study of T cells in Graves' hyperthyroidism and ophthalmopathy. RNA transcripts gave rise to amplified TCR beta CDR3 regions. A first-round RT-PCR of the TCR CDR3 used the HTBI primer set. TCRdb used MiXCR to reprocess the multiplex PCR reads, holding one entry per CDR3 protein. The table shows around 490,000 distinct CDR3 sequences, with just under 20% occurring only once. The sequencing sample was made of blood. These receptor sequences come from a man aged 35 to 55 with Graves' ophthalmopathy.

The chain uses TRBV5-1 and TRBJ2-7; 7 positions agree with TRBD1. V was pared by 3 bases and J by 5 bases, with 8 bases of the junction left unmatched. This CDR3 has 14 residues. Germline-derived CDR1 and CDR2 are SGHRS and YFSETQ. For the CDR3, the DNA is TGCGCCAGCAGCTCCAGACAGGGATGGAACGAGCAGTACTTC. Its protein product is CASSSRQGWNEQYF.

Many counts were recorded for this clonotype. V and J are TRBV5-1 and TRBJ2-3; the D gene is possibly TRBD2 (5 bases). V dropped 5 bases and J dropped 3 bases, with 16 bases sitting between them. Germline lookup yields CDR1 SGHRS and CDR2 YFSETQ. This CDR3 is built from 15 residues. CDR3 region: CASSLGDPQTDTQYF. The CDR3 DNA sequence: TGCGCCAGCAGTCTCGGGGATCCACAGACAGATACGCAGTATTTT. Drawing the rest from reference TRBV5-1 and TRBJ2-3, the complete variable domain is KAGVTQTPRYLIKTRGQQVTLSCSPISGHRSVSWYQQTPGQGLQFLFEYFSETQRNKGNFPGRFSGRQFSNSRSEMNVSTLELGDSALYLCASSLGDPQTDTQYFGPGTRLTVL.

There are a few counts of this clonotype. An end of the junction does not agree with germline; a read error may underlie this. In DNA, the CDR3 is TGCAGCGTTCAAGACAGGGGGCCTAATCAGCCCCAGCATTTT. It is translated as CSVQDRGPNQPQHF. The chain links TRBV29-1 to TRBJ1-5, with 10 bases that match TRBD1. The germline V gene encodes CDR1 SQVTM and CDR2 ANQGSEA. This CDR3 region has 14 residues.

The DNA for the CDR3 is TGTGCCAGCAGCAGTCCAGATTACAATGAGCAGTTCTTC. It is translated as CASSSPDYNEQFF. The chain is built from TRBV9 and TRBJ2-1; no firm D call. CDR3 length: 13 amino acids. Germline CDR1 and CDR2: SGDLS and YYNGEE. The V and J ends lost 4 bases and 4 bases respectively, with 9 bases between them.

This clonotype has a handful of counts. The chain uses TRBV5-1 and TRBJ2-7; TRBD1 matches 8 bases. Germline CDR1 and CDR2: SGHRS and YFSETQ. The J segment lost 6 bases and the V segment lost 4 bases, leaving 9 bases of the junction unmatched. CDR3 length equals 14 residues. The CDR3 is CASSAWTGQSEQYF. CDR3 bases: TGCGCCAGCAGCGCCTGGACAGGGCAGAGCGAGCAGTACTTC.

A few counts support this clonotype. This chain links TRBV11-2 with TRBJ2-7; the match to TRBD2 covers 16 bases. Unmatched junction bases numbered 3, after V lost 8 bases and J lost 2 bases. This CDR3 region has 15 residues. Germline lookup yields CDR1 SGHAT and CDR2 FQNNGV. For the CDR3, the DNA is TGTGCCAGCCTTGGGACTAGCGGGAGGGCCTACGAGCAGTACTTC. Encoded protein: CASLGTSGRAYEQYF.

This clonotype has only a few counts. The chain uses TRBV20-1 and TRBJ1-5; no definite D call. CDR1 is DFQATT and CDR2 is SNEGSKA in the germline V gene (reference sequence). Trimming removed 0 bases at V and 2 bases at J, with 11 bases between. CDR3 length: 15 residues. The CDR3 spells CSARDLGLGNQPQHF. DNA for the CDR3: TGCAGTGCTAGAGACTTAGGGCTGGGCAATCAGCCCCAGCATTTT.

This clonotype was recorded many times. The V and J genes are TRBV30 and TRBJ2-4; possibly TRBD1 for D (5 bases). The germline V and J ends were trimmed by 7 bases and 2 bases, with 15 bases remaining between them. The CDR3 runs to 14 residues. Germline loops: CDR1 GTSNPN, CDR2 SVGIG (reference sequence). Written as DNA, the CDR3 is TGTGCCTTTCAGCAGGGAAATTCCAAAAACATTCAGTACTTC. Protein: CAFQQGNSKNIQYF.

The rearrangement links TRBV19 to TRBJ2-2, with TRBD2 matching over 12 bases. Germline V gene lookup returns CDR1 LNHDA and CDR2 SQIVND (reference sequence). With 6 bases clipped from V and 8 bases from J, the junction kept 13 bases outside the gene matches. The CDR3 has 17 amino acids. CDR3 sequence: CASRPRLAGASRGELFF. CDR3 nucleotides: TGTGCCAGTAGACCCCGACTAGCGGGAGCGTCTAGGGGGGAGCTGTTTTTT.

This clonotype was found a few times. The chain joins TRBV6-5 to TRBJ1-3; D is unresolved. Germline values: CDR1 MNHEY, CDR2 SVGAGI. The V and J ends lost 2 bases and 4 bases respectively, with 6 bases between them. The CDR3 extends over 13 amino acids. CDR3 region: CASSYGRGNTIYF. CDR3 nucleotides: TGTGCCAGCAGTTACGGTCGGGGAAACACCATATATTTT.

This clonotype was seen at least ten times. Its ends do not fully match the called genes, so a read error is possible. The chain employs TRBV5-1 and TRBJ2-5; possibly TRBD1 or TRBD2 for D (5 bases each). The CDR3 length is 14 residues. Germline CDR1 is SGHRS and CDR2 is YFSETQ. For the CDR3, the DNA is TGTGCCAGCAGCTTGGCGAGGGGCCAAGAGACCCAGTACTTC. It specifies CASSLARGQETQYF.

This clonotype was detected only a few times. The chain couples TRBV6-2 or TRBV6-3 to TRBJ2-7, with 14 bases that match TRBD2. The CDR3 length is 15 residues. J lost 5 bases, V lost 6 bases, and 6 bases had no gene match. CDR1 and CDR2 from the germline V gene are MNHEY and SVGEGT. The CDR3 DNA reads as TGTGCCAGCAGACCGGGACTAGCGGGAGTTAACGAGCAGTACTTC. As protein: CASRPGLAGVNEQYF.

This chain joins TRBV6-5 and TRBJ2-7; the match to TRBD2 covers 8 bases. V lost 0 bases to trimming and J lost 5 bases; unmatched junction nucleotides: 9. The CDR3 totals 16 residues. CDR1 is MNHEY, CDR2 SVGAGI, per germline. The CDR3 here is CASSYSGNGGADEQYF. CDR3 in DNA: TGTGCCAGCAGTTACTCGGGTAACGGGGGGGCCGACGAGCAGTACTTC.

This clonotype was recorded a few times. The chain recombines TRBV14 with TRBJ1-5; D unresolved. The CDR3 is 12 residues long. Germline V gives CDR1 SGHDN, CDR2 FVKESK. The V gene lost 5 bases and the J gene lost 4 bases, with 6 bases spanning the gap. The CDR3 bases are TGTGCCAGCAGCTTAACGAATCAGCCCCAGCATTTT. Translated, it gives CASSLTNQPQHF. The complete variable domain, with remaining parts taken from reference TRBV14 and TRBJ1-5, reads EAGVTQFPSHSVIEKGQTVTLRCDPISGHDNLYWYRRVMGKEIKFLLHFVKESKQDESGMPNNRFLAERTGGTYSTLKVQPAELEDSGVYFCASSLTNQPQHFGDGTRLSIL.

V is TRBV6-1 and J is TRBJ2-1; the match to TRBD2 covers 13 bases. The CDR3 spans 16 residues. V was clipped by 5 bases and J by 8 bases; unmatched bases: 9. Germline loops: CDR1 MNHNS, CDR2 SASEGT. The CDR3 coding sequence is TGTGCCAGCAGTTATAAGGGGACTAGCGGGGACTATGAGCAGTTCTTC. Translation: CASSYKGTSGDYEQFF.

V and J are TRBV6-2 or TRBV6-3 and TRBJ1-1, with TRBD1 matching over 7 bases. The V gene end was trimmed by 6 bases and the J gene end by 8 bases; junction bases not matched to a gene: 9. In germline, CDR1 is MNHEY, CDR2 SVGEGT. The CDR3 has 13 amino acids. CDR3 in amino acids: CASSPGTTGEAFF. Here the CDR3 DNA reads TGTGCCAGCAGCCCGGGAACGACAGGGGAAGCTTTCTTT.

At least ten counts were recorded for this clonotype. The V and J genes are TRBV15 and TRBJ1-6; D is unclear. Germline CDR1 reads LNHNV; CDR2 reads YYDKDF (reference sequence). Between the trimmed V and J ends, which lost 5 bases and 14 bases, there was a span of 19 bases. CDR3 size: 14 residues. The CDR3 protein is CATSSGGAGFALHF. The CDR3 DNA reads as TGTGCCACCAGCTCGGGTGGAGCTGGGTTCGCCCTCCACTTT.

This clonotype was counted only a few times. A junction end diverges from the germline sequence, so it may reflect a read error. This rearrangement joins TRBV5-5 to TRBJ1-1, with D maybe TRBD1 (5 bases). CDR3 length: 14 amino acids. The germline gives CDR1 SGHKS, CDR2 YYEKEE (reference sequence). The DNA for the CDR3 is TGTGCCAGCAGCACTAGGGGAATGAACACTGGAGCTTTCTTT. Amino acid sequence: CASSTRGMNTGAFF.

In its sample, this clonotype was seen a few times. The V and J genes are TRBV7-8 and TRBJ2-3, with no clear D. The V gene's germline CDR1 is SGHVS and CDR2 FQNEAQ. The CDR3 is 15 residues long. The V end was cut by 4 bases, the J end by 2 bases, with 13 bases between. CDR3 protein: CASSWHLILTDTQYF. CDR3 sequence (DNA): TGTGCCAGCAGCTGGCACCTAATACTCACAGATACGCAGTATTTT.

This clonotype has ten or more counts. The chain links TRBV27 to TRBJ1-2, with D tentatively TRBD1 (6 bases). The CDR3 length is 13 residues. Germline-derived CDR1 and CDR2 are MNHEY and SMNVEV (reference sequence). Trimming removed 8 bases from V and 2 bases from J, with 12 bases in between. The CDR3 sequence is CASQGRENYGYTF. Here the CDR3 DNA reads TGTGCCAGCCAGGGGAGGGAGAACTATGGCTACACCTTC.

The genes are TRBV6-4 and TRBJ2-3; unclear D gene. The V end was cut by 6 bases, the J end by 6 bases, with 16 bases between. The CDR3 length is 14 residues. CDR1 and CDR2 (germline): MRHNA, SNTAGT. The CDR3 is CASSPSLTSDTQYF. The DNA of the CDR3 is TGTGCCAGCAGCCCTTCCCTTACGTCCGATACGCAGTATTTT.

The chain carries TRBV7-8 and TRBJ2-1; 7 bases are a match to TRBD2. V lost 5 bases, J lost 13 bases, and 17 bases stayed unmatched. Germline CDR1 reads SGHVS; CDR2 reads FQNEAQ. The CDR3 is made up of 15 amino acids. The DNA of the CDR3 is TGTGCCAGCAGCCCTAGGGACTACAACCCAGACAAACAGTTCTTC. Amino acids: CASSPRDYNPDKQFF. The full variable domain, in which reference TRBV7-8 and TRBJ2-1 provide the parts outside the CDR3, is GAGVSQSPRYKVAKRGQDVALRCDPISGHVSLFWYQQALGQGPEFLTYFQNEAQLDKSGLPSDRFFAERPEGSVSTLKIQRTQQEDSAVYLCASSPRDYNPDKQFFGPGTRLTVL.

In this sample, this clonotype turned up many times. The rearrangement uses TRBV20-1 and TRBJ2-3; D not resolved. V dropped 8 bases and J dropped 0 bases, with 12 bases sitting between them. CDR1 and CDR2 (germline): DFQATT, SNEGSKA (reference sequence). There are 13 residues in the CDR3. This chain's CDR3 is CSPQSRSTDTQYF. In nucleotides, the CDR3 is TGCAGTCCCCAAAGTAGGAGCACAGATACGCAGTATTTT.

Only a few counts were recorded for this clonotype. The J gene is TRBJ2-2, the V gene TRBV5-5, with D possibly being TRBD1 or TRBD2 (5 bases each). The germline CDR1 and CDR2 sequences are SGHKS and YYEKEE (reference sequence). Trimming removed 1 base at V and 9 bases at J, with 25 bases between. The CDR3 totals 18 residues. This CDR3 is CASSLIATVGVGNRELFF. As DNA, the CDR3 is TGTGCCAGCAGCTTGATTGCGACGGTGGGGGTAGGGAACCGGGAGCTGTTTTTT.

This clonotype was recorded many times. This chain joins TRBV6-5 and TRBJ2-1; 8 nucleotides line up with TRBD1. The J segment lost 4 bases and the V segment lost 2 bases, leaving 4 bases of the junction unmatched. The CDR3 length is 15 residues. Germline assignment: CDR1 MNHEY and CDR2 SVGAGI. CDR3 region: CASSYTQGAYNEQFF. The DNA of the CDR3 is TGTGCCAGCAGTTACACCCAGGGGGCGTACAATGAGCAGTTCTTC.

V is TRBV10-3 and J is TRBJ2-1, with a tentative D call TRBD1 (6 bases). The CDR3 spans 15 residues. The V gene lost 10 bases and the J gene lost 0 bases, with 16 bases spanning the gap. The germline gives CDR1 ENHRY, CDR2 SYGVKD. The DNA for the CDR3 is TGTGCCAGCACAAGGGACACCCCCTCCTACAATGAGCAGTTCTTC. Protein product: CASTRDTPSYNEQFF.

This clonotype was seen a few times. The DNA of the CDR3 is TGTGCTAGTGGCCCTCTAGATGGCTACACCTTC. Its translation is CASGPLDGYTF. The genes are TRBV12-5 and TRBJ1-2; D is unresolved. V lost 6 bases and J lost 6, with 8 bases in between. CDR1 is LGHNT and CDR2 is FRNRAP in the germline V gene. The CDR3 length is 11 residues.

This clonotype occurred a few times. The chain links TRBV6-1 to TRBJ1-4; 7 positions match TRBD1. The germline CDR1 and CDR2 sequences are MNHNS and SASEGT. The V gene end was trimmed by 7 bases and the J gene end by 2 bases; junction bases not matched to a gene: 7. The CDR3 is 15 amino acids. CDR3 region: CASTMRGLTNEKLFF. Written as DNA, the CDR3 is TGTGCCAGCACGATGAGGGGGCTGACTAATGAAAAACTGTTTTTT.

The V call is TRBV2, the J call TRBJ2-4; 9 nucleotides line up with TRBD2. CDR3 size: 15 residues. Germline CDR1 is SNHLY and CDR2 is FYNNEI. J lost 11 bases, V lost 5 bases, and 13 bases had no gene match. In DNA form, the CDR3 reads TGTGCCAGCAGTTATTCTGAGGGTAGCGGGGGAGTTCAGTACTTC. Translation: CASSYSEGSGGVQYF.

The V call is TRBV29-1, the J call TRBJ2-3; D gene uncertain. Germline V gene sequence: CDR1 SQVTM, CDR2 ANQGSEA. The V and J ends lost 7 bases and 6 bases respectively, with 8 bases between them. CDR3 length: 10 residues. As DNA, the CDR3 is TGCAGCGGAAGGTTGGATACGCAGTATTTT. This codes for CSGRLDTQYF.

This clonotype showed up many times. V gene TRBV2 combines with J gene TRBJ2-3, with a possible D match to TRBD1 (6 bases). The CDR3 totals 16 residues. Trimming took off 5 bases at V and 0 bases at J, with 15 bases between the two ends. Per germline, CDR1 SNHLY and CDR2 FYNNEI. The CDR3: CASSTYGGTSTDTQYF. The CDR3, as DNA: TGTGCCAGCAGTACCTATGGGGGCACGAGCACAGATACGCAGTATTTT.

The V call is TRBV28, the J call TRBJ1-2; D uncertain. This CDR3 is built from 13 residues. From germline, CDR1 is MDHEN and CDR2 SYDVKM. With 6 bases removed from V and 0 bases from J, the gap between germline ends came to 8 bases. In DNA, the CDR3 is TGTGCCAGCAGGGTGGTAACTAACTATGGCTACACCTTC. Its translation is CASRVVTNYGYTF.